The 24 T cell receptor beta chains below all came from one sample that was sequenced in a study of PD-1 blockade in classical Hodgkin lymphoma. Relapse after autologous stem cell transplantation occurred in every patient, and brentuximab vedotin exposure varied. The data were produced by immunoSEQ multiplex PCR, yet TCRdb's version contains in-frame clones alone and is incomplete. This sample has tens of thousands of clones, with around two thirds found just once. Sequenced material: peripheral blood mononuclear cells (PBMCs), taken before the second cycle of nivolumab. Source of these receptors: a human donor with classical Hodgkin lymphoma.

CDR3 nucleotide sequence: TGTGCCAGCAGCCCCGGCGAAGGAGTTGATCTCGAGCAGTACTTC. Protein sequence: CASSPGEGVDLEQYF. This chain links TRBV7-8 with TRBJ2-7, with D hard to call. The CDR3 consists of 15 residues. The V end was cut by 5 bases, the J end by 6 bases, with 20 bases between. From germline, CDR1 is SGHVS and CDR2 FQNEAQ.

The chain combines TRBV25-1 with TRBJ2-2; no clear D. The CDR3 spans 12 residues. The germline V gene has CDR1 MGHDK and CDR2 SYGVNS. V gave up 1 base and J gave up 9 bases, with 6 bases separating them. This chain's CDR3 is CASSELTRELFF. The CDR3 bases are TGTGCCAGCAGTGAATTGACCCGGGAGCTGTTTTTT. Looking up the rest from reference TRBV25-1 and TRBJ2-2 gives the full variable domain: EADIYQTPRYLVIGTGKKITLECSQTMGHDKMYWYQQDPGMELHLIHYSYGVNSTEKGDLSSESTVSRIRTEHFPLTLESARPSHTSQYLCASSELTRELFFGEGSRLTVL.

The sample holds a few counts of this clone. The chain carries TRBV7-9 and TRBJ1-1; the D gene is possibly TRBD1 (6 bases). Germline CDR1 is SEHNR and CDR2 is FQNEAQ (reference sequence). This CDR3 region has 15 residues. Trimming stripped 1 base from V and 4 bases from J, with 13 bases between. This CDR3 is CASSLVGGLGTEAFF. The CDR3 nucleotides read TGTGCCAGCAGCTTAGTAGGGGGGCTGGGCACTGAAGCTTTCTTT.

The chain links TRBV30 to TRBJ1-2; D remains unclear. Germline values: CDR1 GTSNPN, CDR2 SVGIG (reference sequence). This CDR3 has 13 residues. Trimming removed 0 bases at V and 6 bases at J, with 11 bases between. DNA for the CDR3: TGTGCCTGGAGTGTTGGAGGGAATGATGGCTACACCTTC. This gives the protein CAWSVGGNDGYTF.

The rearrangement links TRBV6-6 to TRBJ1-2; D is undetermined. Trimming removed 5 bases at V and 0 bases at J, with 13 bases between. The CDR3 totals 15 residues. From germline, CDR1 is MNHNY and CDR2 SVGAGI (reference sequence). CDR3 nucleotides: TGTGCCAGCAGTCCCCGGGCCGGAGCTAACTATGGCTACACCTTC. Its protein product is CASSPRAGANYGYTF.

The chain has TRBV30 and TRBJ2-1, with unresolved D. The CDR3 is 13 amino acids. Trimming left V 4 bases short and J 5 bases short, with 12 bases between. CDR1 GTSNPN and CDR2 SVGIG come from the germline V gene (reference sequence). The CDR3 coding sequence is TGTGCCTGGATAGGCCGAGCGCACAATGAGCAGTTCTTC. Amino acid sequence: CAWIGRAHNEQFF.

The gene calls are TRBV6-6 and TRBJ2-7, with 9 bases aligning to TRBD1. V trimming: 2 bases; J trimming: 6 bases; junction bases outside the gene matches: 5. Germline V lookup: CDR1 MNHNY, CDR2 SVGAGI (reference sequence). The CDR3 contains 14 residues. Here the CDR3 DNA reads TGTGCCAGCAGTTACCGGGACAGGGAGTCCGAGCAGTACTTC. It codes for CASSYRDRESEQYF.

This chain uses TRBV7-9 with TRBJ2-1, with 11 bases aligning to TRBD2. V lost 1 base to trimming and J lost 7 bases; unmatched junction nucleotides: 3. In germline, CDR1 is SEHNR, CDR2 FQNEAQ (reference sequence). The CDR3 contains 15 residues. This CDR3 reads CASSLVGLAANEQFF. The CDR3 nucleotides read TGTGCCAGCAGCTTAGTGGGACTAGCGGCGAATGAGCAGTTCTTC.

This sequence joins TRBV7-2 and TRBJ2-1; 15 bases are shared with TRBD2. The CDR3 runs 16 residues. J was trimmed by 8 bases and V by 0 bases; bases with no gene match: 2. CDR1 SGHTA and CDR2 FQGNSA come from the germline V gene. The CDR3 region is CASSLAGTSGRYEQFF. The CDR3 DNA is TGTGCCAGCAGCTTAGCCGGGACTAGCGGGAGGTATGAGCAGTTCTTC.

The chain recombines TRBV27 with TRBJ1-1; D possibly corresponds to TRBD1 (5 bases). The CDR3 spans 16 residues. V was trimmed by 5 bases and J by 2 bases, leaving 18 bases between them. The germline gives CDR1 MNHEY, CDR2 SMNVEV (reference sequence). CDR3 in DNA: TGTGCCAGCAGTATGGGGGGGTGGATCGGAAACACTGAAGCTTTCTTT. Its protein is CASSMGGWIGNTEAFF.

This clone was detected only a few times. Distinct nucleotide sequences in the sample also encode this CDR3. The V gene is TRBV28, the J gene TRBJ2-6; TRBD2 might be the D (6 bases). The germline CDR1 and CDR2 sequences are MDHEN and SYDVKM. This CDR3 has 16 residues. V lost 6 bases and J 2 bases, leaving 14 bases between the germline ends. CDR3 sequence reads: CASRLGPGAGANVLTF. For the CDR3, the DNA is TGTGCCAGCAGACTCGGACCGGGGGCTGGGGCCAACGTCCTGACTTTC.

This clone was counted once. V usage is TRBV19 and J usage is TRBJ1-1, with 7 bases lining up with TRBD1. Germline V gene lookup returns CDR1 LNHDA and CDR2 SQIVND (reference sequence). This CDR3 is 17 amino acids long. With 5 bases clipped from V and 0 bases from J, the junction kept 12 bases outside the gene matches. This CDR3 is CASSPRDRTNMNTEAFF. DNA of the CDR3: TGTGCCAGTAGTCCTAGGGACAGAACTAACATGAACACTGAAGCTTTCTTT.

J is TRBJ2-7 and V is TRBV5-1; D gene unclear. The CDR3 covers 13 residues. Trimming left V 4 bases short and J 7 bases short, with 15 bases between. The V gene's germline CDR1 is SGHRS and CDR2 YFSETQ. As DNA, the CDR3 is TGCGCCAGCAGCCCGGATGCGAGGCGGGAGCAGTACTTC. It specifies CASSPDARREQYF.

The chain carries TRBV7-2 and TRBJ2-7, with D tentatively TRBD2 (6 bases). Trimming removed 0 bases at V and 1 base at J, with 10 bases between. The CDR3 consists of 15 residues. The germline V gene encodes CDR1 SGHTA and CDR2 FQGNSA. CDR3 sequence reads: CASSLARGISYEQYF. The CDR3 DNA is TGTGCCAGCAGCTTAGCGCGCGGGATATCCTACGAGCAGTACTTC.

The rearrangement joins TRBV19 to TRBJ1-1; 8 positions match TRBD1. The length of the CDR3 is 14 residues. Germline V CDR1 and CDR2: LNHDA, SQIVND (reference sequence). J lost 8 bases, V lost 5 bases, and 10 bases had no gene match. For the CDR3, the DNA is TGTGCCAGTAGTCCCACTGACAGGGGCCGCGAAGCTTTCTTT. Protein: CASSPTDRGREAFF.

The V gene is TRBV9, the J gene TRBJ2-3; the match to TRBD2 covers 10 bases. The CDR3 loop spans 16 amino acids. The V segment lost 7 bases and the J segment 3 bases; nucleotides outside the gene matches: 11. Looked up from germline, CDR1 is SGDLS and CDR2 is YYNGEE. CDR3 sequence: CASAPGTSDGTDTQYF. The CDR3 DNA is TGTGCCAGCGCCCCCGGGACTAGCGATGGTACAGATACGCAGTATTTT.

The V call is TRBV10-3, the J call TRBJ1-1, with D unresolved. Germline loops: CDR1 ENHRY, CDR2 SYGVKD. V was pared by 8 bases and J by 1 base, with 11 bases between. The CDR3 runs to 13 residues. Here the CDR3 reads CAIRRAQNTEAFF. The CDR3, as DNA: TGTGCCATCCGTCGGGCCCAGAACACTGAAGCTTTCTTT.

The chain carries TRBV28 and TRBJ1-2; possibly TRBD1 for D (5 bases). Germline loops: CDR1 MDHEN, CDR2 SYDVKM. The CDR3 contains 13 residues. Trimming removed 4 bases at V and 7 bases at J, with 13 bases between. CDR3: CASSSHRRVGYTF. The CDR3 coding sequence is TGTGCCAGCAGTTCCCATCGCAGGGTTGGCTACACCTTC.

V and J are TRBV13 and TRBJ2-2; 10 nucleotides match TRBD1. Losses at the gene ends were 10 bases for V and 4 bases for J; bases not matched to a gene: 6. Germline lookup yields CDR1 PRHDT and CDR2 FYEKMQ (reference sequence). The CDR3 consists of 14 residues. Written as DNA, the CDR3 is TGTGCCACGAGGGACAGGGGTGGCACCGGGGAGCTGTTTTTT. As protein: CATRDRGGTGELFF.

The rearrangement links TRBV2 to TRBJ2-7; possibly TRBD1 or TRBD2 for D (6 bases each). V was shortened by 2 bases and J by 4 bases, with 9 bases between the two germline ends. This CDR3 comprises 13 residues. Per germline, CDR1 SNHLY and CDR2 FYNNEI. CDR3 sequence: CASSEWGAYEQYF. CDR3 nucleotides: TGTGCCAGCAGTGAATGGGGGGCGTACGAGCAGTACTTC.

The chain recombines TRBV30 with TRBJ1-3; maybe TRBD1 (5 bases). There are 17 residues in the CDR3. Germline V gene sequence: CDR1 GTSNPN, CDR2 SVGIG (reference sequence). V was trimmed by 5 bases and J by 1 base, leaving 21 bases between them. CDR3 nucleotides: TGTGCCTGGCTCCCGAGAATCGGGACGGGATCTGGAAACACCATATATTTT. Translated, it gives CAWLPRIGTGSGNTIYF. The complete variable domain, with remaining parts taken from reference TRBV30 and TRBJ1-3, reads SQTIHQWPATLVQPVGSPLSLECTVEGTSNPNLYWYRQAAGRGLQLLFYSVGIGQISSEVPQNLSASRPQDRQFILSSKKLLLSDSGFYLCAWLPRIGTGSGNTIYFGEGSWLTVV.

This chain connects TRBV11-2 to TRBJ2-5, with TRBD2 as a possible D gene (7 bases). This CDR3 comprises 19 residues. V lost 0 bases, J lost 2 bases, and 22 bases lay in between. The germline V gene has CDR1 SGHAT and CDR2 FQNNGV. The CDR3 here is CASSLDAGRAGASQETQYF. Written as DNA, the CDR3 is TGTGCCAGCAGCTTAGATGCGGGGAGGGCAGGGGCTTCACAAGAGACCCAGTACTTC. Using reference TRBV11-2 and TRBJ2-5 for the parts outside the CDR3, the full variable domain is EAGVAQSPRYKIIEKRQSVAFWCNPISGHATLYWYQQILGQGPKLLIQFQNNGVVDDSQLPKDRFSAERLKGVDSTLKIQPAKLEDSAVYLCASSLDAGRAGASQETQYFGPGTRLLVL.

V gene TRBV29-1 combines with J gene TRBJ2-1; possibly TRBD2 for D (5 bases). Germline assignment: CDR1 SQVTM and CDR2 ANQGSEA. The CDR3 extends over 14 amino acids. V lost 2 bases to trimming and J lost 4 bases, with 12 bases between them. CDR3: CSVERESGYNEQFF. The CDR3 DNA reads as TGCAGCGTTGAAAGGGAGTCGGGGTACAATGAGCAGTTCTTC.

This clone has just one count. This chain joins TRBV7-8 and TRBJ1-5; 9 bases fit TRBD1. CDR1 is SGHVS, CDR2 FQNEAQ, per germline. The V segment lost 5 bases and the J segment 4 bases; nucleotides outside the gene matches: 6. This CDR3 region has 15 residues. For the CDR3, the DNA is TGTGCCAGCAGCACCGGGGGACAGGGTAATCAGCCCCAGCATTTT. Translating gives CASSTGGQGNQPQHF. Using reference TRBV7-8 and TRBJ1-5 for the parts outside the CDR3, the full variable domain is GAGVSQSPRYKVAKRGQDVALRCDPISGHVSLFWYQQALGQGPEFLTYFQNEAQLDKSGLPSDRFFAERPEGSVSTLKIQRTQQEDSAVYLCASSTGGQGNQPQHFGDGTRLSIL.